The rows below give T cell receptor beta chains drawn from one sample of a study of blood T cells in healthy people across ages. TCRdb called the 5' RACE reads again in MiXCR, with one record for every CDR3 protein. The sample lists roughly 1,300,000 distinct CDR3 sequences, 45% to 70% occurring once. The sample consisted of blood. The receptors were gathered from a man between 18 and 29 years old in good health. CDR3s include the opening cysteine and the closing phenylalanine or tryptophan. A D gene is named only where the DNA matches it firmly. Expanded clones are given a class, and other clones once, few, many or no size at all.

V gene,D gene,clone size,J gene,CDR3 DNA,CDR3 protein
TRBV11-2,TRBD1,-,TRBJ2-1,TGTGCCAGCAGCTTATTGCCACCTAGGACAGGAAGCCCCTACAATGAGCAGTTCTTC,CASSLLPPRTGSPYNEQFF
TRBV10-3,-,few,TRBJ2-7,TGTGCCATCAGTGAATCTTCTAGCGCTCGGGAGCAGTACTTC,CAISESSSAREQYF
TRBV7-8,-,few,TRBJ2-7,TGTGCCAGCAGCCTCCGTGAGGGGACCTACGAGCAGTACTTC,CASSLREGTYEQYF
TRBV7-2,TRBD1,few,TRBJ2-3,TGTGCCAGCCTCGGACAGGATGGCACAGATACGCAGTATTTT,CASLGQDGTDTQYF
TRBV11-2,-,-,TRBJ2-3,TGTGCCAGCAGCCCCGGACTGACTAGCACAGATACGCAGTATTTT,CASSPGLTSTDTQYF
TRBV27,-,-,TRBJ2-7,TGTGCCAGCAGTACCTGGTTGAGGGCCGGCTACGAGCAGTACTTC,CASSTWLRAGYEQYF
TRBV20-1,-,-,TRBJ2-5,TGCGGGGCTGAGGGGGGACAAGAGACCCAGTACTTC,CGAEGGQETQYF
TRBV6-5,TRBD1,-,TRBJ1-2,TGTGCCAGCAGACCCAGGGGGAACCGGGACAGAGGTGGCTACACCTTC,CASRPRGNRDRGGYTF
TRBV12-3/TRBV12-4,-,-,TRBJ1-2,TGTGCCAGCAGTTTAGCTGGGGTTAATGGCTACACCTTC,CASSLAGVNGYTF
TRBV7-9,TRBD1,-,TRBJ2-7,TGTGCCAGCAGCTTTGGGCCGCAGGGGGCCCACGAGCAGTACTTC,CASSFGPQGAHEQYF
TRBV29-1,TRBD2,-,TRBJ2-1,TGCAGCGTTGAAGATAGGGGCGCAAGGGGAGGACTAGCGGGGAATGTGGATGAGCAGTTCTTC,CSVEDRGARGGLAGNVDEQFF
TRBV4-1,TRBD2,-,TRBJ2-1,TGCGCCAGCAGCCCCCAGACTAGCGGGGGGGCCGGCGAGTTCTTC,CASSPQTSGGAGEFF
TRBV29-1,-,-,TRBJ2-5,TGCAGCGTTGAGGCCCGAGACATCCGACACCAAGAGACCCAGTACTTC,CSVEARDIRHQETQYF
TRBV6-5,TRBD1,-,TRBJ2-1,TGTGCCAGCAAAACGGACAGGGTCTCCTACGAGCAGTTCTTC,CASKTDRVSYEQFF
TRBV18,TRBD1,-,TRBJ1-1,TGTGCCAGCTCCCGCCGGGACAGGGTTTTACGGACTGAAGCTTTCTTT,CASSRRDRVLRTEAFF
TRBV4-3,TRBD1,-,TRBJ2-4,TGCGCCAGCAGTCAGGACAGGGAAAACATTCAGTACTTC,CASSQDRENIQYF
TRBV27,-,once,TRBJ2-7,TGTGCCAGCAGTTCGCAGGTTTCCATCTACGAGCAGTACTTC,CASSSQVSIYEQYF
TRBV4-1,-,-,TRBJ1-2,TGCGCCAGCAGCCAAGAAGGTGGGATCTATGGCTACACCTTC,CASSQEGGIYGYTF
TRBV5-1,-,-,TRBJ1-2,TGCGCCAGCAGCTTAGGACCGAATATAAATGGCTACACCTTC,CASSLGPNINGYTF
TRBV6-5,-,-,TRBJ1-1,TGTGCCAGCAGTTACACTCAATGGACTGAAGCTTTCTTT,CASSYTQWTEAFF
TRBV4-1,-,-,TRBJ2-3,TGCGCCAGCAGCCACCCAGGGGCCCATACGCAGTATTTT,CASSHPGAHTQYF
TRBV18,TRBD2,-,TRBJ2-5,TGTGCCAGCTCACCCAGCGGGGGTTTTGAGACCCAGTACTTC,CASSPSGGFETQYF
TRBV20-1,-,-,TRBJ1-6,TGCAGTGCTATAACTGGACAAGTTAATTCACCCCTCCACTTT,CSAITGQVNSPLHF
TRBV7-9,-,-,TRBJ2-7,TGTGCCAGCAGCTTATGGGCCCGGTTTTCCTACGAGCAGTACTTC,CASSLWARFSYEQYF
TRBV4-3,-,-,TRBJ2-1,TGCGCCAGCAGCCAAGATCAGGGTGATGTATCCTACGATGAGCAGTTCTTC,CASSQDQGDVSYDEQFF
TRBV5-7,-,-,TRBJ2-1,TGTGCCAGCAGCCCTCTCCCGGCCCAGGAGCAGTTCTTC,CASSPLPAQEQFF
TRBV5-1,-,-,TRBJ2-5,TGCGCCAGCAGCTCCCTTGCAGCGTCATCCTACAATGAGCAGTACTTC,CASSSLAASSYNEQYF
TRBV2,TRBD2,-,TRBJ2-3,TGTGCCAGCAGTGAAGAAGCGGGAGGGCCTTCAGATACGCAGTATTTT,CASSEEAGGPSDTQYF
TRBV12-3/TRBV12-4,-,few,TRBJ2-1,TGTGCCAGCATAACGGGACAAGGCTACAATGAGCAGTTCTTC,CASITGQGYNEQFF
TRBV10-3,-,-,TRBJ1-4,TGTGCCATCAGTGAGGAGGGCGGGAGTAATGAAAAACTGTTTTTT,CAISEEGGSNEKLFF
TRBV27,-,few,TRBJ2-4,TGTGCCAGCAGTTTCGCCAGGGCAAGGAGCAAAAACATTCAGTACTTC,CASSFARARSKNIQYF
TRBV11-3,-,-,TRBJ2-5,TGTGCCAGCAGCTTAGGGAAAAACCAAGAGACCCAGTACTTC,CASSLGKNQETQYF
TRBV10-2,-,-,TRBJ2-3,TGCGCCAGCAGTGAGCCAACTCGACGGGGCACAGATACGCAGTATTTT,CASSEPTRRGTDTQYF
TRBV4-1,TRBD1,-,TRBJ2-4,TGCGCCAGCAGCCCGATTCCCAGGGGGACCAAAAACATTCAGTACTTC,CASSPIPRGTKNIQYF
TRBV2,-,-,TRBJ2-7,TGTGCCAACAATCTGCCAAATACCTACGAGCAGTACTTC,CANNLPNTYEQYF
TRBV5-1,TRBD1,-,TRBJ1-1,TGCGCCAGCAGCTACGCCGGGACAGGGGACAGCCCTGAAGCTTTCTTT,CASSYAGTGDSPEAFF
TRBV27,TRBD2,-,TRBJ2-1,TGTGCCAGCAGTGCGTTCGGGGGGAACAATGAGCAGTTCTTC,CASSAFGGNNEQFF
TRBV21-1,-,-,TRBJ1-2,TGTGCCAGCAGCAAAGGAAGAGGGGAGCTGAGCTACACCTTC,CASSKGRGELSYTF
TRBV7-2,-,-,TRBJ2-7,TGTGCCAGCAGCTTAGGCCTGGCAGGGGGGAACGTAAACGAGCAGTACTTC,CASSLGLAGGNVNEQYF
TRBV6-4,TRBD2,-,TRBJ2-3,TGTGCCAGCCGAGATAGCGGGGGGGCCACAGATACGCAGTATTTT,CASRDSGGATDTQYF
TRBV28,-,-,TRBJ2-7,TGTGCCAGCAGTGGGGGCATGCCGTACGAGCAGTACTTC,CASSGGMPYEQYF
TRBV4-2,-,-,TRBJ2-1,TGTGCCAGCAGCCAAGAGAAGGGCTGGGGTGAGCAGTTCTTC,CASSQEKGWGEQFF
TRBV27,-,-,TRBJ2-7,TGTGCCAGCAGTCCCCTTCAGGGTACGATCTACGAGCAGTACTTC,CASSPLQGTIYEQYF
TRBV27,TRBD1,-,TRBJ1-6,TGTGCCAGCAGTTTAGTCCCCGGGACAGGGAGTTCACCCCTCCACTTT,CASSLVPGTGSSPLHF
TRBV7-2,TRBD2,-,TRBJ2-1,TGTGCCAGCAGCCCCCAAGGTTGGATCGGCGGGAGGTACCACAATGAGCAGTTCTTC,CASSPQGWIGGRYHNEQFF
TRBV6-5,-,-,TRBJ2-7,TGTGCCAGCAGTCTAACGTCGGGTAACGAGCAGTACTTC,CASSLTSGNEQYF
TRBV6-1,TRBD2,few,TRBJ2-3,TGTGCCAGCAGTAACGTAGCGGGAGTCGATACGCAGTATTTT,CASSNVAGVDTQYF
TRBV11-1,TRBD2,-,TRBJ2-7,TGTGCCAGCGCGCACTACAGCGGGGTCTACGAGCAGTACTTC,CASAHYSGVYEQYF
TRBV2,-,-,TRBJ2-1,TGTGCCAGCAGTCGACAGGGACTACCCGAGCAGTTCTTC,CASSRQGLPEQFF
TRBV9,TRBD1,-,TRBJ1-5,TGTGCCAGCAGCGGGGGGGAGAGGGACAGCGATAAGCAGCCCCAGCATTTT,CASSGGERDSDKQPQHF
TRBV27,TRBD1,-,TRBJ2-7,TGTGCCAGCAAGACAGGGCCGAGGGACGAGCAGTACTTC,CASKTGPRDEQYF
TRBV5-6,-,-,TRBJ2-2,TGTGCCAGCAGCTTGCACAGGGTAACCGGGGAGCTGTTTTTT,CASSLHRVTGELFF
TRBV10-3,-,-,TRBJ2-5,TGTGCCATCAGTCCGGACAGCCAAGAGACCCAGTACTTC,CAISPDSQETQYF